This T cell receptor beta chain was sequenced during a study of PD-1 blockade in classical Hodgkin lymphoma. This CDR3 spans 15 amino acids. Deletions cut 2 bases from V and 6 bases from J, with 14 bases between. The germline V gene has CDR1 SGDLS and CDR2 YYNGEE. Study results and limitations: Baseline TCR diversity was reportedly lower in newly diagnosed patients than healthy donors.

Comment on this clone: What it binds is not known.

Each of the patients experienced relapse following autologous stem cell transplantation, and their brentuximab vedotin exposure differed. Only in-frame clones appear in the TCRdb table, and some are missing; sequencing was by immunoSEQ multiplex PCR. The data hold approximately 13,000 clones, with roughly 90% observed a single time. This clonotype was sampled from a human donor with classical Hodgkin lymphoma. The sample was peripheral blood mononuclear cells (PBMCs), taken at baseline. V gene TRBV9 combines with J gene TRBJ1-4; D not certain. The CDR3 DNA reads TGTGCCAGCAGCGTCTACAGTTCTTTTGATGAAAAACTGTTTTTT. As protein: CASSVYSSFDEKLFF.